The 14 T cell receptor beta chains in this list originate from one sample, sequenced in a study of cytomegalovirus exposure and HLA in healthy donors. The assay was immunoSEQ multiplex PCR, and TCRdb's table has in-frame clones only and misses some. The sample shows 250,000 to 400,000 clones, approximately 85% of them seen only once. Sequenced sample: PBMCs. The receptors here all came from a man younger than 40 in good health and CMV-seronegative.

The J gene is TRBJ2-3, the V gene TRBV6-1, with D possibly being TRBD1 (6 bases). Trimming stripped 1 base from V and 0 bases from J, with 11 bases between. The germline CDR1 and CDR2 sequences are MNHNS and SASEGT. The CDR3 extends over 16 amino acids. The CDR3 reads CASSEVRGGSTDTQYF. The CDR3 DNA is TGTGCCAGCAGTGAAGTACGAGGGGGTAGCACAGATACGCAGTATTTT.

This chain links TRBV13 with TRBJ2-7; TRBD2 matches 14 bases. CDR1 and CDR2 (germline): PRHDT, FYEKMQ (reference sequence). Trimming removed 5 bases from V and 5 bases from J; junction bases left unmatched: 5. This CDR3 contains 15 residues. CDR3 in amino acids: CASSETSGGADEQYF. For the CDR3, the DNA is TGTGCCAGCAGCGAGACTAGCGGGGGGGCGGACGAGCAGTACTTC.

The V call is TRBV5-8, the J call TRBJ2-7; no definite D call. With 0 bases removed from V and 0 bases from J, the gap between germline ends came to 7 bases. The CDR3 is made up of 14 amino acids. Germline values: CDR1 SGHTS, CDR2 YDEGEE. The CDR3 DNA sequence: TGTGCCAGCAGCTTGGGGCAGTACTCCTACGAGCAGTACTTC. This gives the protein CASSLGQYSYEQYF.

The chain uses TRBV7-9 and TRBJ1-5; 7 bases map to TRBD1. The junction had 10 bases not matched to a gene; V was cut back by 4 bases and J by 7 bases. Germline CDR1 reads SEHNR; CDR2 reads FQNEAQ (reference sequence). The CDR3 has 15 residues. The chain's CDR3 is CASSSGDSTGQPQHF. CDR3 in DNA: TGTGCCAGCAGCTCCGGGGACAGTACCGGACAGCCCCAGCATTTT.

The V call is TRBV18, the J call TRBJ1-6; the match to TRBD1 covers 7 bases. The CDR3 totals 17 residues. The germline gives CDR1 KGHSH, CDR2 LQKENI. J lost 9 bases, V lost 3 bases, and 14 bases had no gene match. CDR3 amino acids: CASSPLTGETAFSPLHF. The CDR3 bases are TGTGCCAGCTCACCGCTAACAGGGGAAACCGCGTTTTCACCCCTCCACTTT.

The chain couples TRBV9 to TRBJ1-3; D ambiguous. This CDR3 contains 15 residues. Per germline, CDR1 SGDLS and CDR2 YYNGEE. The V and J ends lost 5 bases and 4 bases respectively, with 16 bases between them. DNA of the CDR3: TGTGCCAGCAGTCCCGGGTCCATGCAAGGAAACACCATATATTTT. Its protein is CASSPGSMQGNTIYF.

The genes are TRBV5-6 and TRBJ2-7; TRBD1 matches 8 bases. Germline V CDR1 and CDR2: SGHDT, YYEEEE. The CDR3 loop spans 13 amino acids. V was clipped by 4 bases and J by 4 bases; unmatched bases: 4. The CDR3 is CASSRGDRYEQYF. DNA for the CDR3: TGTGCCAGCAGCAGGGGGGACAGGTACGAGCAGTACTTC.

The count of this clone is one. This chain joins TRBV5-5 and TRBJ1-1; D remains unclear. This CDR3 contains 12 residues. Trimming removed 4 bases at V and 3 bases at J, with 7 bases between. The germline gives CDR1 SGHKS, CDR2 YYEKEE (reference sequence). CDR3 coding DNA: TGTGCCAGCAGCAAAATCGACACTGAAGCTTTCTTT. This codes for CASSKIDTEAFF.

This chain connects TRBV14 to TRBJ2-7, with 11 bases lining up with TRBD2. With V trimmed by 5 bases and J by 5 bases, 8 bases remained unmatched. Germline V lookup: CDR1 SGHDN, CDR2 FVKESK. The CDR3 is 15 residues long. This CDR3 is CASSVIAGGPNEQYF. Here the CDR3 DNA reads TGTGCCAGCAGCGTCATAGCGGGGGGGCCCAACGAGCAGTACTTC.

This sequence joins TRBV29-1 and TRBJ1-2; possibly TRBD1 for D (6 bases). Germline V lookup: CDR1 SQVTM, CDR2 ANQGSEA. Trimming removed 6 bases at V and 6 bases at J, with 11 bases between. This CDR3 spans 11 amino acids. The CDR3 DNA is TGCAGCGTAAGGACAGACGATGGCTACACCTTC. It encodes CSVRTDDGYTF.

This CDR3 reads CASSFTGYNSPLHF. In nucleotides, the CDR3 is TGTGCCAGCAGCTTTACAGGGTACAATTCACCCCTCCACTTT. The J gene is TRBJ1-6, the V gene TRBV7-9, with D maybe TRBD1 (6 bases). Trimming took off 3 bases at V and 7 bases at J, with 10 bases between the two ends. The CDR3 totals 14 residues. Per the germline V gene, CDR1 is SEHNR and CDR2 is FQNEAQ (reference sequence). The full variable domain, with the rest looked up from reference TRBV7-9 and TRBJ1-6, is DTGVSQNPRHKITKRGQNVTFRCDPISEHNRLYWYRQTLGQGPEFLTYFQNEAQLEKSRLLSDRFSAERPKGSFSTLEIQRTEQGDSAMYLCASSFTGYNSPLHFGNGTRLTVT.

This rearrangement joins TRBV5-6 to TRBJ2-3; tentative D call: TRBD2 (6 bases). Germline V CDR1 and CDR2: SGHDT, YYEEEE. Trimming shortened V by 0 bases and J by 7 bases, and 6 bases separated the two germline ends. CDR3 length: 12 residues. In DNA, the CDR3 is TGTGCCAGCAGCTTGGGCGGGAATACGCAGTATTTT. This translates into CASSLGGNTQYF.

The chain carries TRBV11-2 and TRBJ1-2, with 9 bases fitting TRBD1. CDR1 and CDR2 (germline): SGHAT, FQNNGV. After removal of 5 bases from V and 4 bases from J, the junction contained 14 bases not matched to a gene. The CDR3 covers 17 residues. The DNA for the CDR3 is TGTGCCAGCAGCACGTGGACAGGGGCCCTAAGGAGCTATGGCTACACCTTC. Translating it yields CASSTWTGALRSYGYTF.

In DNA form, the CDR3 reads TGTGCCAGCAGCAACGGGACAGTCGGACAGCAGTACTTC. As protein: CASSNGTVGQQYF. The J gene is TRBJ2-7, the V gene TRBV5-6; TRBD1 aligns across 7 bases. CDR1 SGHDT and CDR2 YYEEEE come from the germline V gene. J gave up 8 bases and V 4 bases, and 9 bases lay outside the gene matches. This CDR3 contains 13 residues. The entire variable domain, with the rest obtained from reference TRBV5-6 and TRBJ2-7, is as follows: DAGVTQSPTHLIKTRGQQVTLRCSPKSGHDTVSWYQQALGQGPQFIFQYYEEEERQRGNFPDRFSGHQFPNYSSELNVNALLLGDSALYLCASSNGTVGQQYFGPGTRLTVT.